This TCR beta chain was sequenced for a study of shared clonotypes between healthy human individuals. For the study at large: CD4 naive and memory got three plates each, CD8 naive two, CD8 memory one.

Study results and limitations: There were few donors, and this limited the genetic and exposure-history diversity represented.

Per the germline V gene, CDR1 is MNHEY and CDR2 is SVGAGI. Trimming removed 6 bases at V and 8 bases at J, with 16 bases between. The CDR3 consists of 13 residues. Comment on this clone: The target antigen is unknown.

Each cell subset's genomic DNA was divided evenly among several immunoSEQ plates. TCRdb's table, derived via immunoSEQ multiplex PCR, lists solely in-frame clones and lacks some. The sample lists about 1.1 million clones; approximately 77% were seen once. The genes are TRBV6-5 and TRBJ1-2; no clear D gene. Sequenced: memory CD4+ T cells from PBMCs. Sample subset: CD45RA-negative fraction. The sequence was obtained from a man younger than 30 in good health. Some clones in this sample may be carry-over from other donors' samples. The CDR3, as DNA: TGTGCCAGCAGGACCTCAGGCATCAGGGGCTACACCTTC. It codes for CASRTSGIRGYTF.